This TCR beta chain was found in a study of CD8 T cells in ankylosing spondylitis. Germline CDR1 is SGHVS and CDR2 is FNYEAQ. This CDR3 spans 17 amino acids. Trimming at V came to 2 bases and at J to 0 bases, leaving 6 bases not matched to a gene. TCRdb passed the 5' RACE reads through MiXCR, listing each CDR3 protein once. This sample yields 300,000 to 400,000 distinct CDR3 sequences, of which around 10% are seen a single time; around 10% belongs to the top ten. The sample was blood, either unsorted or a sorted T cell fraction (not recorded which). This rearrangement joins TRBV7-6 to TRBJ2-3; TRBD2 matches at 9 bases. This TCR was recovered from a female donor with ankylosing spondylitis or in good health (not recorded which). The DNA of the CDR3 is TGTGCCAGCAGCTTAATGGCTAGCGGGACAAGCACAGATACGCAGTATTTT. Translating it yields CASSLMASGTSTDTQYF.